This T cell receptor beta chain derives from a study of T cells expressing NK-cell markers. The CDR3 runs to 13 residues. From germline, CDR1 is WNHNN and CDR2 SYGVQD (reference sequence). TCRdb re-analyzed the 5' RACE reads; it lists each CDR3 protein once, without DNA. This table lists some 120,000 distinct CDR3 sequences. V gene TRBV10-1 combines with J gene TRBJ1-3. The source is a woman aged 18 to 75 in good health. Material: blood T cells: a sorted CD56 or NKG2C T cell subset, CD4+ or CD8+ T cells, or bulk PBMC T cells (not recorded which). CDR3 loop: CASKASSGNTIYF.